This T cell receptor beta chain was sequenced in a study of T-cell memory formation after mild COVID-19. This clonotype was observed at least ten times. The antigen is not known. Study outcomes and limitations: Specificity for SARS-CoV-2 was not confirmed among the second-wave clones peaking on day 37.

CDR1 and CDR2 from the germline V gene are SGHVS and FQNEAQ. V gave up 5 bases and J gave up 0 bases; unmatched junction bases: 4. The CDR3 consists of 14 residues. MiXCR, applied by TCRdb to the 5' RACE reads, yields one record per CDR3 protein. The table has a few hundred thousand distinct CDR3 sequences, approximately 21% seen once; the top ten hold approximately 8%. This TCR was sampled from an adult woman who had mild COVID-19 (a few samples of this study predate the infection). Cell type and time point are not known. The chain recombines TRBV7-8 with TRBJ2-7; 7 nucleotides agree with TRBD1. The material sequenced was PBMCs or a T cell subset sorted from them (not recorded which). CDR3 in amino acids: CASSLRDSSYEQYF. The CDR3 nucleotides read TGTGCCAGCAGCCTGAGGGACAGCTCCTACGAGCAGTACTTC. Full variable domain (rest looked up from reference TRBV7-8 and TRBJ2-7): GAGVSQSPRYKVAKRGQDVALRCDPISGHVSLFWYQQALGQGPEFLTYFQNEAQLDKSGLPSDRFFAERPEGSVSTLKIQRTQQEDSAVYLCASSLRDSSYEQYFGPGTRLTVT.